A selection of T cell receptor beta chains follows, all from one sample in a study of T cell changes during pregnancy in multiple sclerosis. Clones were sequenced by immunoSEQ multiplex PCR, and TCRdb holds only the in-frame ones, with some missing. The table includes approximately 92,000 clones, approximately 92% detected once. The specimen was peripheral blood, collected in the first trimester of pregnancy. The receptors come from a female donor with multiple sclerosis, enrolled in a pregnancy study. The CDR3 runs from the conserved cysteine through the conserved F or W. D genes are given only for firm matches. Clone size appears in some rows only: once, few, many, or a class for an expanded clone.

NA TRBJ2-3 TRBV19 NA CATSPAGPSDTQYF TGTGCCACCTCACCGGCAGGGCCATCAGATACGCAGTATTTT
NA TRBJ2-1 TRBV5-1 NA CASSLSGSSYNEQFF TGCGCCAGCAGCTTATCGGGGAGCTCCTACAATGAGCAGTTCTTC
NA TRBJ2-7 TRBV4-1 NA CASSHYSTGVEQYF TGCGCCAGCAGCCACTACTCAACGGGGGTCGAGCAGTACTTC
TRBD1 TRBJ2-7 TRBV18 NA CASSPLGRGSYEQYF TGTGCCAGCTCACCCCTCGGCAGGGGGTCCTACGAGCAGTACTTC
TRBD2 TRBJ2-5 TRBV30 NA CAGRDYYSIGSETQYF TGTGCCGGCCGGGACTACTATTCAATCGGCTCGGAGACCCAGTACTTC
NA TRBJ2-7 TRBV19 NA CASSAGGSTYEQYF TGTGCCAGTAGCGCAGGAGGATCGACCTACGAGCAGTACTTC
NA TRBJ2-7 TRBV19 few CASSINRAEQYF TGTGCCAGTAGTATTAACAGGGCCGAGCAGTACTTC
NA TRBJ2-1 TRBV27 NA CASSLAGTYNEQFF TGTGCCAGCAGTTTAGCAGGTACCTACAATGAGCAGTTCTTC
TRBD1 TRBJ2-2 TRBV27 NA CASSLIGTGDTGELFF TGTGCCAGCAGTTTGATAGGGACAGGAGACACCGGGGAGCTGTTTTTT
NA TRBJ1-1 TRBV5-1 NA CASSLGHRGNTEAFF TGCGCCAGCAGCTTGGGGCACCGGGGGAACACTGAAGCTTTCTTT
NA TRBJ2-1 TRBV7-8 once CASSKLANEQFF TGTGCCAGCAGCAAACTAGCAAATGAGCAGTTCTTC
TRBD1 TRBJ1-2 TRBV27 NA CASTQTGTGAYGYTF TGTGCCAGCACCCAAACCGGGACAGGGGCCTATGGCTACACCTTC
TRBD2 TRBJ2-1 TRBV7-9 NA CASSRIAGDFVNEQFF TGTGCCAGCAGCCGAATAGCGGGAGATTTCGTCAATGAGCAGTTCTTC
TRBD2 TRBJ2-5 TRBV2 NA CASSVGLAGEETQYF TGTGCCAGCAGTGTGGGACTAGCGGGAGAAGAGACCCAGTACTTC
TRBD2 TRBJ2-1 TRBV5-1 NA CASSLVGLAESNEQFF TGCGCCAGCAGCTTGGTTGGGCTAGCGGAGTCCAATGAGCAGTTCTTC
TRBD2 TRBJ2-1 TRBV7-2 NA CASSGTWTRGEQFF TGTGCCAGCAGCGGTACCTGGACTAGAGGTGAGCAGTTCTTC
TRBD1 TRBJ1-1 TRBV10-3 NA CAISGVPLGTVLGAFF TGTGCCATCAGCGGCGTACCACTAGGGACAGTACTAGGAGCTTTCTTT
NA TRBJ1-2 TRBV20-1 NA CSARPGNGYTF TGCAGTGCTAGGCCGGGGAATGGCTACACCTTC
NA TRBJ2-5 TRBV28 once CASSQGSEETQYF TGTGCCAGCAGCCAGGGGTCGGAAGAGACCCAGTACTTC
NA TRBJ2-3 TRBV4-2 NA CASSRTADTQYF TGTGCCAGCAGCCGCACGGCAGATACGCAGTATTTT
NA TRBJ2-7 TRBV6-5 NA CASSYKGGGHEQYF TGTGCCAGCAGTTACAAGGGCGGAGGTCACGAGCAGTACTTC
NA TRBJ2-3 TRBV27 NA CASSRASGTRTDTQYF TGTGCCAGCAGCCGAGCCTCCGGTACCCGCACAGATACGCAGTATTTT
TRBD1 TRBJ1-1 TRBV5-1 NA CASSRDRAENTEAFF TGCGCCAGCAGCCGGGACAGGGCAGAGAACACTGAAGCTTTCTTT
TRBD1 TRBJ1-1 TRBV7-9 NA CASSGGTGSEAFF TGTGCCAGCAGCGGCGGGACAGGGAGTGAAGCTTTCTTT
NA TRBJ1-5 TRBV7-8 NA CASSYERQISNQPQHF TGTGCCAGCAGCTACGAGCGACAGATTAGCAATCAGCCCCAGCATTTT
NA TRBJ2-5 TRBV2 NA CASRVGRDTEETQYF TGTGCCAGCAGGGTAGGCCGGGACACAGAAGAGACCCAGTACTTC
NA TRBJ1-1 TRBV6-1 NA CAILGSSGTEAFF TGTGCCATCCTGGGGAGCTCTGGCACTGAAGCTTTCTTT
NA TRBJ2-7 TRBV4-1 once CASSHASGSYEQYF TGCGCCAGCAGCCACGCCTCGGGGAGCTACGAGCAGTACTTC
TRBD1 TRBJ2-5 TRBV27 NA CASSLGGQGAWETQYF TGTGCCAGCAGTTTAGGTGGACAGGGGGCGTGGGAGACCCAGTACTTC
NA TRBJ2-7 TRBV10-2 once CASSESRSGAQFAYEQYF TGCGCCAGCAGTGAGTCCAGGTCTGGGGCCCAGTTTGCCTACGAGCAGTACTTC
NA TRBJ1-1 TRBV5-4 NA CASSLVGDTEAFF TGTGCCAGCAGCTTGGTCGGGGACACTGAAGCTTTCTTT
TRBD2 TRBJ2-7 TRBV5-5 once CASSLDTSGTYGQYF TGTGCCAGCAGCTTGGATACTAGCGGGACCTACGGGCAGTACTTC
TRBD1 TRBJ2-2 TRBV28 NA CASSPRLWTGRYKNTGELFF TGTGCCAGCAGTCCTAGACTTTGGACAGGGCGTTATAAAAACACCGGGGAGCTGTTTTTT
NA TRBJ1-2 TRBV7-9 NA CASSLNPDYGYTF TGTGCCAGCAGCTTAAACCCAGACTATGGCTACACCTTC
TRBD2 TRBJ2-3 TRBV2 NA CASSEAGLAESSTDTQYF TGTGCCAGCAGTGAAGCGGGTCTAGCGGAGTCGAGCACAGATACGCAGTATTTT
TRBD1 TRBJ2-5 TRBV7-9 NA CASSPKDRVGYGETQYF TGTGCCAGCAGCCCGAAGGACAGGGTTGGTTATGGGGAGACCCAGTACTTC
NA TRBJ2-1 TRBV14 NA CASSQTLIHNEQFF TGTGCCAGCAGCCAAACCCTAATCCACAATGAGCAGTTCTTC
TRBD1 TRBJ1-2 TRBV5-4 NA CASSRGQTYGYTF TGTGCCAGCAGCCGGGGACAGACCTATGGCTACACCTTC
TRBD1 TRBJ2-1 TRBV9 NA CASSTGQVEQFF TGTGCCAGCAGCACGGGACAGGTGGAGCAGTTCTTC
NA TRBJ2-7 TRBV5-8 NA CASSGGQIHEQYF TGTGCCAGCAGCGGAGGACAGATCCACGAGCAGTACTTC
NA TRBJ1-1 TRBV21-1 NA CASSKERLAEAFF TGTGCCAGCAGCAAAGAAAGGCTAGCTGAAGCTTTCTTT
NA TRBJ1-2 TRBV18 NA CASSPTRTVEDGYTF TGTGCCAGCTCACCTACCAGGACAGTTGAAGATGGCTACACCTTC
NA TRBJ1-2 TRBV19 NA CASSTPPGGYTF TGTGCCAGTAGTACCCCCCCCGGGGGCTACACCTTC
NA TRBJ2-2 TRBV29-1 NA CSVEELDTNTGELFF TGCAGCGTTGAAGAGTTAGACACGAACACCGGGGAGCTGTTTTTT
NA TRBJ2-3 TRBV7-6 once CASSLGIGGPDTQYF TGTGCCAGCAGCTTAGGTATCGGGGGGCCAGATACGCAGTATTTT
NA TRBJ2-5 TRBV18 NA CASSPIQETQYF TGTGCCAGCTCACCTATCCAAGAGACCCAGTACTTC
TRBD2 TRBJ2-1 TRBV19 NA CASGTSGFNEQFF TGTGCCAGTGGGACTAGCGGTTTCAATGAGCAGTTCTTC
NA TRBJ1-4 TRBV30 once CAWSETADPFF TGTGCCTGGAGTGAAACAGCTGATCCGTTTTTT
NA TRBJ2-2 TRBV21-1 NA CASGKTGYNTGELFF TGTGCCAGCGGAAAGACAGGGTATAACACCGGGGAGCTGTTTTTT
TRBD1 TRBJ1-1 TRBV5-6 NA CASSWGTGTGEAFF TGTGCCAGCAGCTGGGGGACAGGGACGGGAGAGGCTTTCTTT
NA TRBJ1-5 TRBV14 NA CASSQDSRQPQHF TGTGCCAGCAGCCAGGACAGCAGGCAGCCCCAGCATTTT
TRBD2 TRBJ2-2 TRBV5-1 NA CASSFLVGLAGGNTGELFF TGCGCCAGCAGCTTTCTAGTTGGACTAGCGGGAGGGAACACCGGGGAGCTGTTTTTT
NA TRBJ2-3 TRBV10-3 NA CAISLSATGTDTQYF TGTGCCATCAGTCTCAGCGCGACAGGAACAGATACGCAGTATTTT
TRBD1 TRBJ1-1 TRBV7-2 NA CASRSDRGGNTEAFF TGTGCCAGCAGATCGGACAGGGGGGGGAACACTGAAGCTTTCTTT
NA TRBJ2-5 TRBV5-1 NA CASSLGLRGFQETQYF TGCGCCAGCAGCTTGGGTTTACGCGGATTCCAAGAGACCCAGTACTTC
TRBD1 TRBJ1-5 TRBV19 NA CASSVGQVKWHF TGTGCCAGTAGTGTCGGACAGGTCAAATGGCATTTT
TRBD2 TRBJ2-2 TRBV5-1 NA CASSLQPGGQTGELFF TGCGCCAGCAGCCTCCAGCCGGGAGGGCAGACCGGGGAGCTGTTTTTT